This T cell receptor beta chain was recovered during a study of vaccination and CD4 T cells after COVID-19. A single count supports this clonotype. What it binds is unknown. Indicated treatment: approximately 10-day PBMC culture with coronavirus spike peptide pools or control peptides (ViraFEST assay). Days 3 and 7 were when half the medium was replaced with fresh IL-2 medium. The Oncomine TCR Beta short-read assay was applied to DNA of cultured CD4+ T cells. TCRdb itself ran the PCR reads through MiXCR, one entry per CDR3 protein. The sample records 15,000 to 18,000 distinct CDR3 sequences, roughly 54% being singletons. This TCR derives from a human donor who had recovered from COVID-19. The material sequenced was CD4+ T cells from blood, cultured in vitro.

CDR3 nucleotides: TGTGCCTGGAGTATCCTACTAGGAGATACGCAGTATTTT. Protein product: CAWSILLGDTQYF. The chain combines TRBV30 with TRBJ2-3, with D maybe TRBD2 (5 bases). Germline CDR1 is GTSNPN and CDR2 is SVGIG (reference sequence). V shed 2 bases and J shed 5 bases, with 11 bases lying between them. The CDR3 is 13 residues long.